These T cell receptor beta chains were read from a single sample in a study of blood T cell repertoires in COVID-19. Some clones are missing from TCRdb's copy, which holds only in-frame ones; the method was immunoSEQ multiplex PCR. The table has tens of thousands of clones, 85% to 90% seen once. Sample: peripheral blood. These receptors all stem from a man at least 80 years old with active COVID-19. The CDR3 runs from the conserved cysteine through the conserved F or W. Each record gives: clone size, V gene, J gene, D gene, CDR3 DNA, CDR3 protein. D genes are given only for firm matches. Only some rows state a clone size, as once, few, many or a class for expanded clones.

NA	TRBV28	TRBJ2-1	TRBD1	TGTGCCAGCAGTTGGGGCAGGGGGCTGTGGAATGAGCAGTTCTTC	CASSWGRGLWNEQFF
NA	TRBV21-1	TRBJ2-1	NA	TGTGCCAGCAGCAAAGAGTGTCGGGGGGCGGGAGGGCCCTGCAATGAGCAGTTCTTC	CASSKECRGAGGPCNEQFF
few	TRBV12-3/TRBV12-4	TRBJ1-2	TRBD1	TGTGCCAGCAGTTGGGACAGGGGGGAAGGCTACACCTTC	CASSWDRGEGYTF
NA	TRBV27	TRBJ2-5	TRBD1	TGTGCCAGCAGTTTATTAGGGCAGGGGGCTGAGACCCAGTACTTC	CASSLLGQGAETQYF
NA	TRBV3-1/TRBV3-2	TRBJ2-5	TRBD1	TGTGCCAGCAGCCAAACCGGGACAGGGGTAGAGACCCAGTACTTC	CASSQTGTGVETQYF
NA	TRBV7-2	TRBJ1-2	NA	TGTGCCAGCAGCTTAGTTACAGAACAGGGCTACACCTTC	CASSLVTEQGYTF
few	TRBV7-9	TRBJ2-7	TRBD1	TGTGCCAGCACAATTGTGGGACAGGGGGCTCCGGAGCAGTACTTC	CASTIVGQGAPEQYF
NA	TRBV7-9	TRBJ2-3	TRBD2	TGTGCCAGCAGCTTGAGTACTGGCGGGAGGGCCGTTGGCACAGATACGCAGTATTTT	CASSLSTGGRAVGTDTQYF
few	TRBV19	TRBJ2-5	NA	TGTGCCAGTAGTACAGGACTAGGGGGGACCCAGTACTTC	CASSTGLGGTQYF
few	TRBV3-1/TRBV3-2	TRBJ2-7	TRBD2	TGTGCCAGCAGCCAAGATGGACTAGCGGGTAAGCAGTACTTC	CASSQDGLAGKQYF
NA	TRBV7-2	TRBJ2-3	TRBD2	TGTGCCAGCACCCGATTAGCGGGTGCAGATACGCAGTATTTT	CASTRLAGADTQYF
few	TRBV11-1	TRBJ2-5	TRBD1	TGTGCCAGCAGTGAAATGACAGGGGGCTGGGAGACCCAGTACTTC	CASSEMTGGWETQYF
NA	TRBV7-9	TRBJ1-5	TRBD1	TGTGCCAGCAGCCGCGGGACAGGTAACAATCAGCCCCAGCATTTT	CASSRGTGNNQPQHF
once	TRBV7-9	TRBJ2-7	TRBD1	TGTGCCAGCAGCTTGGCGAAGCCCTCCCGGGACAGGGTGTACTACGAGCAGTACTTC	CASSLAKPSRDRVYYEQYF
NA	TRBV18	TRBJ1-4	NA	TGTGCCAGCTCACCACCGGCAGCCGGGAGGGAAAAACTGTTTTTT	CASSPPAAGREKLFF
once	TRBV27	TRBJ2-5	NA	TGTGCCAGCAGTTGGGTGGGTACAGGGACCCAGTACTTC	CASSWVGTGTQYF
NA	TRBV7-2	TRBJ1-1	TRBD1	TGTGCCAGCAGCTTAGACAGGGGTAAGACTGAAGCTTTCTTT	CASSLDRGKTEAFF
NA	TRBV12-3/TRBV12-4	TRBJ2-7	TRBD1	TGTGCCAGCACTCTCGACAGGGTCGAGCAGTACTTC	CASTLDRVEQYF
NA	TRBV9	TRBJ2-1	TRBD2	TGTGCCAGCAGCGACGGGCTAGCGGGATCCTACAATGAGCAGTTCTTC	CASSDGLAGSYNEQFF
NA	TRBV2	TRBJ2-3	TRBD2	TGTGCCAGCAGTGAGGGAGGGCGCACAGATACGCAGTATTTT	CASSEGGRTDTQYF
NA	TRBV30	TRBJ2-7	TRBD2	TGTGCCTGGAGTCTCCCCTGGACTAGCGGGAGGGGGAAGGAAGCCGAGCAGTACTTC	CAWSLPWTSGRGKEAEQYF
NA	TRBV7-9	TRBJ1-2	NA	TGTGCCAGCAGCTTAGCGACAGAATATGGCTACACCTTC	CASSLATEYGYTF
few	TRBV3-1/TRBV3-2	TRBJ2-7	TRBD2	TGTGCCAGCAGCCAAGAGGTGGGAGGGACCGAGCAGTACTTC	CASSQEVGGTEQYF
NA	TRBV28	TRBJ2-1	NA	TGTGCCAGCAGTTTAGCCGTGAGACTAGATTACAATGAGCAGTTCTTC	CASSLAVRLDYNEQFF
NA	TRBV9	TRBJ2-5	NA	TGTGCCAGCAGCGTATATGAGAGAGAGACCCAGTACTTC	CASSVYERETQYF
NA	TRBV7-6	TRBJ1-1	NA	TGTGCCAGCAGCCCCATTGACTCGAACACTGAAGCTTTCTTT	CASSPIDSNTEAFF
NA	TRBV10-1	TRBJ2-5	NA	TGCGCCAGCAGTGGGACTTTTCAAGAGACCCAGTACTTC	CASSGTFQETQYF
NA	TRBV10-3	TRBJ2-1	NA	TGTGCCATCAGTATCTGGAGCTCCTCAGCCTACAATGAGCAGTTCTTC	CAISIWSSSAYNEQFF
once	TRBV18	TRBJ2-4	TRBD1	TGTGCCAGCTCACCTGATTATGGGACAGGGGTGAACATTCAGTACTTC	CASSPDYGTGVNIQYF
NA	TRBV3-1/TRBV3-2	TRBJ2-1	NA	TGTGCCAGCAGAGGAGGCAATGAGCAGTTCTTC	CASRGGNEQFF
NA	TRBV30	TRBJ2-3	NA	TGTGCCTGGAGGGACAGTAGCTTCTCAGATACGCAGTATTTT	CAWRDSSFSDTQYF
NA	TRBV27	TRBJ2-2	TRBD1	TGTGCCAGCAGTTCAGGACAGGGGAACACCGGGGAGCTGTTTTTT	CASSSGQGNTGELFF
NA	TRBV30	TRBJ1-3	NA	TGTGCCTGGGCCCCGCTTAGGGGAAAGACTCTCTCTGGAAACACCATATATTTT	CAWAPLRGKTLSGNTIYF
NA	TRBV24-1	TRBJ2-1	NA	TGTGCCACCAGTGATTTGGTCGATGAGCAGTTCTTC	CATSDLVDEQFF
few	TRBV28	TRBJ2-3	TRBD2	TGTGCCAGCAGGCTTAGGTGGGGGGGATCCTTCACAGATACGCAGTATTTT	CASRLRWGGSFTDTQYF
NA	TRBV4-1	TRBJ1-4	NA	TGCGCCAGCAGCCAAGATCTGGGGGCCGGTGAAAAACTGTTTTTT	CASSQDLGAGEKLFF
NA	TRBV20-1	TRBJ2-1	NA	TGCAGTGCGAGTAGACCAAACAGGAATGAGCAGTTCTTC	CSASRPNRNEQFF
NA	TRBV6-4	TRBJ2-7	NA	TGTGCCAGCATAAGACACTCCTTTCAACCTTACGAGCAGTACTTC	CASIRHSFQPYEQYF
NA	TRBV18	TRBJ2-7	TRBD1	TGTGCCAGCTCACCAAGGACAGGGAACTACGAGCAGTACTTC	CASSPRTGNYEQYF
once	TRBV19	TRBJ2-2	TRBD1	TGTGCCAGCAGGACAGGGGGCGCCGGGGAGCTGTTTTTT	CASRTGGAGELFF
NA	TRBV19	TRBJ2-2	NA	TGTGCCAGTAGTATCCCTTCCTCTGGGGAGCTGTTTTTT	CASSIPSSGELFF
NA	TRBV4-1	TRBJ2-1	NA	TGCGCCAGCAGCCAAGTCGCGGGAAGGGAGCAGTTCTTC	CASSQVAGREQFF
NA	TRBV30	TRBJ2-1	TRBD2	TGTGCCTGGAGTGGCGTCCCGGGGGGCAATGAGCAGTTCTTC	CAWSGVPGGNEQFF
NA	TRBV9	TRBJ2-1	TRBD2	TGTGCCAGCAGCGTCGGGACTAACTCCTACAATGAGCAGTTCTTC	CASSVGTNSYNEQFF
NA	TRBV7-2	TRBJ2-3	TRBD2	TGTGCCAGCAGCCCGAGGACTAGCAGAGATACGCAGTATTTT	CASSPRTSRDTQYF
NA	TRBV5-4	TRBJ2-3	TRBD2	TGTGCCAGCAGCTTGCGTAGCGGGACCGACACAGATACGCAGTATTTT	CASSLRSGTDTDTQYF
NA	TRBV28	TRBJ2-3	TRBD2	TGTGCCAGCAGTTTATTGGGACTAGCGGGAGGAGCCCACTTCACAGATACGCAGTATTTT	CASSLLGLAGGAHFTDTQYF
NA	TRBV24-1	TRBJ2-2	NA	TGTGCCACCAGTGAAACCGGTTTAGAGTCGACCGGGGAGCTGTTTTTT	CATSETGLESTGELFF
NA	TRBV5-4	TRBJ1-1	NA	TGTGCCAGCAGCTTGGTAAACAGACTGAACACTGAAGCTTTCTTT	CASSLVNRLNTEAFF
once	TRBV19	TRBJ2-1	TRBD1	TGTGCCAGTAGTATAGAGGGACAGGGGTACAATGAGCAGTTCTTC	CASSIEGQGYNEQFF
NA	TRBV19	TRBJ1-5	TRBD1	TGTGCCAGTAGTCTGTTGCAGGGGGAGGTTCAGCCCCAGCATTTT	CASSLLQGEVQPQHF
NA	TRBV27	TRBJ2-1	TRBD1	TGTGCCAGCGCACACTCCGCCGGACAGGGGGGAGATGAGCAGTTCTTC	CASAHSAGQGGDEQFF
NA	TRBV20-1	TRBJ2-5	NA	TGCAGTGCTAGTATGGTCAGCGCCGAGACCCAGTACTTC	CSASMVSAETQYF
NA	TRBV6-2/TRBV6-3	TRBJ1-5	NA	TGTGCCAGCAGTTACGGGCAAATTCATCAGCCCCAGCATTTT	CASSYGQIHQPQHF
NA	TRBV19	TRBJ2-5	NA	TGTGCCGTCGGGGTAGAGACCCAGTACTTC	CAVGVETQYF